This T cell receptor (beta chain) was profiled in a study of blood T cell repertoires in COVID-19. Study-level background: Sources were T cells, B-cell-depleted T cells, or PBMCs; the material itself was cDNA or gDNA.

The table lists this clone with a few counts. Germline CDR1 reads SNHLY; CDR2 reads FYNNEI. The V end was cut by 6 bases, the J end by 2 bases, with 23 bases between. The CDR3 loop spans 18 amino acids. Methods used by the authors: Scientists estimated how many nucleated cells there were by amplifying reference gene primers. Measured with immunoSEQ multiplex PCR; TCRdb has only the in-frame clones, and not every one. That table supplies the V and J calls and clone size; D and trimming were determined from the DNA. Of roughly 150,000 clones listed, over 75% are singletons. Sequencing was carried out using peripheral blood. V usage is TRBV2 and J usage is TRBJ2-1; D perhaps matches TRBD2 (6 bases). This sequence was found in a man in his 70s with acute or convalescent COVID-19. In nucleotides, the CDR3 is TGTGCCAGCAGCGCCGAGGCCCCTCAGCGGGTCGCCTACAATGAGCAGTTCTTC. Its protein product is CASSAEAPQRVAYNEQFF.